The 3 T cell receptor beta chains below come from one sample, sequenced in a study of T cell repertoires in cytomegalovirus infection (dated by TCRdb to between 2019 and 2020). Sequencing used an Illumina HiSeq 1500. TCRdb trimmed the raw reads at Q25, called clones with MiXCR and kept productive beta chains. Rows are combined by CDR3 protein, so each entry shows the most common genes and DNA. A total of approximately 89,000 distinct CDR3 sequences appear in this sample, over 25% of them only once. The ten most abundant clones make up over 60% of the sample. No cognate antigen is known for these TCRs. The sample's treatment or condition label is to be understood as: in vitro stimulation with specific CMV peptide epitopes to enrich CMV-specific T cells. Sample: CD8+ T cells from cultured PBMCs, taken from culture after CMV antigen stimulation. The receptors shown here come from a human donor in good health (CMV status not recorded). Some clones in this sample may be carry-over from other donors' samples.

This clonotype turned up a few times. This chain uses TRBV12-3 or TRBV12-4 with TRBJ1-5, with D perhaps matching TRBD1 (6 bases). This CDR3 is built from 13 residues. The V end lost 6 bases, the J end lost 4 bases, and 10 bases lay between the germline ends. The CDR3 spells CASRPTGNQPQHF. As DNA, the CDR3 is TGTGCCAGCAGACCTACAGGGAATCAGCCCCAGCATTTT.

The chain recombines TRBV20-1 with TRBJ2-7, with D possibly being TRBD1 or TRBD2 (5 bases each). The CDR3 is 12 residues long. With 6 bases removed from V and 7 bases from J, the gap between germline ends came to 16 bases. Germline CDR1 reads DFQATT; CDR2 reads SNEGSKA (reference sequence). CDR3 coding DNA: TGCAGTGCGGCTCCGGGACCCCGAGAGCAGTACTTC. It encodes CSAAPGPREQYF.

The V and J genes are TRBV6-6 and TRBJ2-5, with D maybe TRBD1 (5 bases). The V end was cut by 5 bases, the J end by 2 bases, with 18 bases between. This CDR3 comprises 16 residues. Looked up from germline, CDR1 is MNHNY and CDR2 is SVGAGI (reference sequence). The CDR3, as DNA: TGTGCCAGCAGTCGATCCCCTAAGGGGCGGCAAGAGACCCAGTACTTC. It codes for CASSRSPKGRQETQYF.